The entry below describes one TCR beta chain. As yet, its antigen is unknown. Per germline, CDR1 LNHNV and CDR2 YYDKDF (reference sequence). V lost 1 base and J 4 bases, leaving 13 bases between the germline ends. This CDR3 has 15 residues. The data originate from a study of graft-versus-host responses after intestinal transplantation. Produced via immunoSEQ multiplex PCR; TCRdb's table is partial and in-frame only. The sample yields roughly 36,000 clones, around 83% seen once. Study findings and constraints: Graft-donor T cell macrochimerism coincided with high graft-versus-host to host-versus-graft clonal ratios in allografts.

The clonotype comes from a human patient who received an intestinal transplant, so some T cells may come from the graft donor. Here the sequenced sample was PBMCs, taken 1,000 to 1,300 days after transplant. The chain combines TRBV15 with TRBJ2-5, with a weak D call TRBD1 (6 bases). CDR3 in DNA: TGTGCCACCAGCAGAGTTGAGACAGGCCTAGAGACCCAGTACTTC. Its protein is CATSRVETGLETQYF.